These 10 T cell receptor beta chains were all obtained from the same sample, sequenced in a study of T cell repertoires in cytomegalovirus infection. One entry per CDR3 protein results from TCRdb running MiXCR on the reads. The sample records about 250,000 distinct CDR3 sequences, approximately 7% being singletons. Sequencing was performed on PBMCs. The receptors come from a human donor in good health (CMV status not recorded). Some clones in this sample may be carry-over from other donors' samples.

This clonotype was seen many times. CDR3: CASSYSGQGFGYTF. The CDR3 nucleotides read TGTGCCAGCAGTTATTCGGGACAGGGATTTGGCTACACCTTC. This chain connects TRBV6-5 to TRBJ1-2, with 9 nucleotides matching TRBD1. J was trimmed by 7 bases and V by 3 bases; bases with no gene match: 6. Germline CDR1 and CDR2: MNHEY and SVGAGI. The CDR3 extends over 14 amino acids.

This clonotype was recorded many times. The chain uses TRBV7-2 and TRBJ2-7; tentative D call: TRBD2 (5 bases). The CDR3 length is 13 residues. Germline V gene sequence: CDR1 SGHTA, CDR2 FQGNSA. Deletions cut 5 bases from V and 3 bases from J, with 11 bases between. CDR3 sequence: CASSPERNYEQYF. For the CDR3, the DNA is TGTGCCAGCAGCCCAGAGCGGAACTACGAGCAGTACTTC.

This clonotype has a handful of counts. The chain links TRBV20-1 to TRBJ2-5; maybe TRBD2 (6 bases). The CDR3 loop spans 13 amino acids. The germline V gene encodes CDR1 DFQATT and CDR2 SNEGSKA (reference sequence). Trimming shortened V by 6 bases and J by 5 bases, and 16 bases separated the two germline ends. The CDR3 DNA reads as TGCAGTGCAACTGGAGGGATTGAGGAGACCCAGTACTTC. Its translation: CSATGGIEETQYF.

This clonotype was detected many times. CDR3: CASSPTGVNGYTF. The CDR3 bases are TGTGCCAGCAGTCCTACAGGGGTTAATGGCTACACCTTC. V and J are TRBV6-2 or TRBV6-3 and TRBJ1-2; 7 bases fit TRBD1. The CDR3 covers 13 residues. Germline CDR1 reads MNHEY; CDR2 reads SVGEGT. V gave up 5 bases and J gave up 6 bases; unmatched junction bases: 6.

This clonotype has a count of ten or more. The chain has TRBV29-1 and TRBJ1-2; possibly TRBD1 for D (5 bases). Looked up from germline, CDR1 is SQVTM and CDR2 is ANQGSEA. The CDR3 has 13 amino acids. Deletions cut 6 bases from V and 3 bases from J, with 14 bases between. CDR3 nucleotides: TGCAGCGTGGGGCCCCCCGTTGACTATGGCTACACCTTC. Amino acid sequence: CSVGPPVDYGYTF.

A word on this clonotype: This may be a read error, as it is one base from a much larger clone. The chain has TRBV29-1 and TRBJ2-7, with D uncertain. The CDR3 runs to 14 residues. Germline CDR1 is SQVTM and CDR2 is ANQGSEA. The V and J ends lost 1 base and 0 bases respectively, with 10 bases between them. The CDR3 here is CSVEGWPASYEQYF. The CDR3 coding sequence is TGCAGCGTTGAAGGATGGCCTGCCTCCTACGAGCAGTACTTC.

This clonotype was seen many times. The chain combines TRBV20-1 with TRBJ2-7; 10 nucleotides align to TRBD2. This CDR3 is 15 amino acids long. The germline gives CDR1 DFQATT, CDR2 SNEGSKA (reference sequence). V shed 3 bases, J shed 5 bases, and the junction held 10 bases outside the gene matches. The CDR3 bases are TGCAGTGCTAGGCCTGGTTCTAGCGGGGGAGACGAGCAGTACTTC. Protein product: CSARPGSSGGDEQYF.

This clonotype occurred many times. The chain is built from TRBV4-2 and TRBJ1-3, with D unresolved. CDR3 length equals 16 residues. Between the trimmed V and J ends, which lost 0 bases and 2 bases, there was a span of 11 bases. The germline gives CDR1 LGHNA, CDR2 YNFKEQ. The CDR3 DNA sequence: TGTGCCAGCAGCCAAGAATGGAAGGGTCCTGGAAACACCATATATTTT. Translation gives CASSQEWKGPGNTIYF.

This clonotype was counted at least ten times. The rearrangement links TRBV12-3 or TRBV12-4 to TRBJ1-4, with D perhaps TRBD1 (5 bases). V shed 6 bases and J shed 6 bases, with 14 bases lying between them. The CDR3 consists of 14 residues. CDR3 amino acids: CASSLDGTYEKLFF. The CDR3, as DNA: TGTGCCAGCAGCCTAGACGGGACCTATGAAAAACTGTTTTTT.

This clonotype appeared many times. The gene calls are TRBV7-8 and TRBJ1-5; the D gene is possibly TRBD1 (5 bases). CDR3 size: 13 residues. Germline V lookup: CDR1 SGHVS, CDR2 FQNEAQ. V was shortened by 0 bases and J by 7 bases, with 7 bases between the two germline ends. CDR3 nucleotide sequence: TGTGCCAGCAGCTTAGCGGGGGGGCAGCCCCAGCATTTT. Amino acids: CASSLAGGQPQHF.